What follows describes a single TCR beta chain. The data were produced by immunoSEQ multiplex PCR, yet TCRdb's version contains in-frame clones alone and is incomplete. This table holds about 48,000 clones, around 85% found once. These data originate in a study of blood T cell repertoires in COVID-19. Study summary: Acute-phase and convalescent COVID-19 samples originated in the United States, Italy and Spain.

V was pared by 4 bases and J by 5 bases, with 8 bases of the junction left unmatched. Germline V gene data show CDR1 as SGHNT and CDR2 as YYREEE (reference sequence). The CDR3 spans 15 residues. Sequenced: peripheral blood. The chain employs TRBV5-4 and TRBJ2-5; 10 bases line up with TRBD2. The receptor was derived from an older woman with acute or convalescent COVID-19. In DNA, the CDR3 is TGTGCCAGCAGCATTAGCGGGAGGTTCGGGGAGACCCAGTACTTC. Its protein product is CASSISGRFGETQYF.